Reported below is one T cell receptor (beta chain). CDR1 and CDR2 (germline): SNHLY, FYNNEI. The CDR3 runs to 17 residues. V shed 7 bases, J shed 0 bases, and the junction held 9 bases outside the gene matches. These data come from a study of identical twins. TCRdb re-called the 5' RACE reads through MiXCR, storing one row per CDR3 protein. Altogether approximately 1.8 million distinct CDR3 sequences are present, about 31% being singletons, with the ten largest covering approximately 0.29%. J is TRBJ2-6 and V is TRBV2; 7 positions agree with TRBD1. Material: cord blood. This receptor was obtained from a newborn girl in good health. In DNA, the CDR3 is TGTGCCAGCAAAGAGACAGGGCCTAGCTCTGGGGCCAACGTCCTGACTTTC. As protein: CASKETGPSSGANVLTF.